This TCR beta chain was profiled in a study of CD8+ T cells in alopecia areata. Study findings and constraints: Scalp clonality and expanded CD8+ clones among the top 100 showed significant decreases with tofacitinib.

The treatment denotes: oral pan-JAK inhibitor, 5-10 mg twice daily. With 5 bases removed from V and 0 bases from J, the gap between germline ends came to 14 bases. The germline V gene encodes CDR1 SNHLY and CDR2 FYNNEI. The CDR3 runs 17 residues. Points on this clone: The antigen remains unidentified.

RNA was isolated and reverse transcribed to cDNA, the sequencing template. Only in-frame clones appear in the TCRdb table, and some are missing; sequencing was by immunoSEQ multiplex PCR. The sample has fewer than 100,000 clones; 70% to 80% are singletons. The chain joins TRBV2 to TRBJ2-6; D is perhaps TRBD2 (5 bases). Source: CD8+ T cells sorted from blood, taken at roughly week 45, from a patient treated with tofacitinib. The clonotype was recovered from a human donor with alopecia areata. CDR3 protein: CASSSGYESSGANVLTF. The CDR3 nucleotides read TGTGCCAGCAGTAGCGGATATGAAAGCTCTGGGGCCAACGTCCTGACTTTC.